A single sample gave rise to the 12 T cell receptor beta chains below, sequenced in a study of blood T cell repertoires in COVID-19 (dated by TCRdb to the early 2020s). The library was obtained by the immunoSEQ multiplex PCR assay. The immuneACCESS repertoire file appears here via TCRdb, limited to in-frame rearrangements. These files lack a portion of the clones; in checked studies, under half of the deficit traces to unresolved V genes, and the cause of the others is not known. The table for this sample lists about 72,000 clones; just over 85% of them were counted only once. The ten biggest clones cover roughly 11% of the sample. The source material was peripheral blood. The receptor source for this set is a man aged 70 or older with active or convalescent COVID-19.

This clone is judged medium-sized. The chain has TRBV15 and TRBJ2-6; D perhaps matches TRBD1 (5 bases). The CDR3 consists of 16 residues. V was clipped by 4 bases and J by 0 bases, with 10 bases between them. Germline lookup yields CDR1 LNHNV and CDR2 YYDKDF (reference sequence). The CDR3 spells CATSNFQGSGANVLTF. The CDR3 coding sequence is TGTGCCACCAGCAACTTCCAGGGCTCTGGGGCCAACGTCCTGACTTTC. The variable domain in full, completed from reference TRBV15 and TRBJ2-6, reads DAMVIQNPRYQVTQFGKPVTLSCSQTLNHNVMYWYQQKSSQAPKLLFHYYDKDFNNEADTPDNFQSRRPNTSFCFLDIRSPGLGDTAMYLCATSNFQGSGANVLTFGAGSRLTVL.

This clone was observed a single time. V is TRBV5-8 and J is TRBJ1-5; 8 nucleotides match TRBD1. The V gene end was trimmed by 1 base and the J gene end by 5 bases; junction bases not matched to a gene: 2. The germline gives CDR1 SGHTS, CDR2 YDEGEE. The CDR3 covers 14 residues. CDR3: CASSLYRGYQPQHF. In DNA form, the CDR3 reads TGTGCCAGCAGCTTGTACAGGGGGTATCAGCCCCAGCATTTT.

V usage is TRBV6-5 and J usage is TRBJ2-1; D possibly corresponds to TRBD2 (6 bases). The germline V gene encodes CDR1 MNHEY and CDR2 SVGAGI. V was trimmed by 4 bases and J by 2 bases, leaving 9 bases between them. This CDR3 contains 14 residues. This CDR3 reads CASSSGVTYNEQFF. DNA for the CDR3: TGTGCCAGCAGTTCGGGAGTCACCTACAATGAGCAGTTCTTC.

The gene calls are TRBV2 and TRBJ2-7; D possibly corresponds to TRBD1 (6 bases). Trimming took off 2 bases at V and 2 bases at J, with 13 bases between the two ends. The germline V gene has CDR1 SNHLY and CDR2 FYNNEI. CDR3 length: 15 residues. The DNA for the CDR3 is TGTGCCAGCAGTGAATTCAGGGGTTCGACCTACGAGCAGTACTTC. Encoded protein: CASSEFRGSTYEQYF.

This rearrangement joins TRBV5-6 to TRBJ1-3; perhaps TRBD1 as D (6 bases). The V gene lost 0 bases and the J gene lost 0 bases, with 13 bases spanning the gap. This CDR3 is built from 17 residues. CDR1 is SGHDT, CDR2 YYEEEE, per germline. The CDR3 region is CASSLDPRTASGNTIYF. The CDR3, as DNA: TGTGCCAGCAGCTTGGACCCCCGGACAGCCTCTGGAAACACCATATATTTT.

This chain links TRBV2 with TRBJ1-2; 8 bases map to TRBD1. V was pared by 5 bases and J by 3 bases, with 2 bases of the junction left unmatched. The CDR3 sequence is 13 residues long. The germline V gene encodes CDR1 SNHLY and CDR2 FYNNEI. The CDR3 is CASSMTGDYGYTF. As DNA, the CDR3 is TGTGCCAGCAGTATGACAGGGGACTATGGCTACACCTTC.

V is TRBV5-1 and J is TRBJ2-7; D is unclear. CDR1 SGHRS and CDR2 YFSETQ come from the germline V gene. V lost 5 bases to trimming and J lost 0 bases, with 12 bases between them. This CDR3 comprises 14 residues. CDR3 bases: TGCGCCAGCAGATCGCGAGCAGGCTCCTACGAGCAGTACTTC. It encodes CASRSRAGSYEQYF.

The chain combines TRBV18 with TRBJ1-1; 9 bases fit TRBD1. Germline V gene data show CDR1 as KGHSH and CDR2 as LQKENI. The ends lost 2 bases at V and 6 bases at J; junction bases unmatched: 7. The CDR3 runs to 15 residues. The CDR3 here is CASSPGTGRVAEAFF. The DNA for the CDR3 is TGTGCCAGCTCACCAGGGACAGGGCGCGTAGCTGAAGCTTTCTTT.

The J gene is TRBJ1-3, the V gene TRBV20-1, with 7 bases identical to TRBD1. The CDR3 runs to 14 residues. V lost 3 bases, J lost 2 bases, and 4 bases stayed unmatched. Germline values: CDR1 DFQATT, CDR2 SNEGSKA (reference sequence). DNA of the CDR3: TGCAGTGCTAGTACAACAGGGGCTGGAAACACCATATATTTT. This encodes CSASTTGAGNTIYF.

The chain uses TRBV18 and TRBJ1-3; D perhaps matches TRBD1 (5 bases). Germline V gene lookup returns CDR1 KGHSH and CDR2 LQKENI. The CDR3 runs 21 residues. The germline V and J ends were trimmed by 3 bases and 2 bases, with 29 bases remaining between them. Written as DNA, the CDR3 is TGTGCCAGCTCACCCCGGGGAGGGACTGAGATAAACCATCAGACTGGAAACACCATATATTTT. It translates to CASSPRGGTEINHQTGNTIYF.

V is TRBV6-1 and J is TRBJ1-3; 10 nucleotides agree with TRBD1. This CDR3 contains 17 residues. V was clipped by 3 bases and J by 1 base; unmatched bases: 6. The V gene's germline CDR1 is MNHNS and CDR2 SASEGT. CDR3 coding DNA: TGTGCCAGCAGTGACAACCCGGGACAGGGGTCTGGAAACACCATATATTTT. Protein: CASSDNPGQGSGNTIYF.

This chain connects TRBV30 to TRBJ1-1; TRBD1 agrees at 7 bases. There are 14 residues in the CDR3. V lost 1 base to trimming and J lost 1 base; unmatched junction nucleotides: 3. The germline gives CDR1 GTSNPN, CDR2 SVGIG (reference sequence). CDR3 protein: CAWSDRGGNTEAFF. CDR3 coding DNA: TGTGCCTGGAGTGACAGGGGTGGGAACACTGAAGCTTTCTTT.